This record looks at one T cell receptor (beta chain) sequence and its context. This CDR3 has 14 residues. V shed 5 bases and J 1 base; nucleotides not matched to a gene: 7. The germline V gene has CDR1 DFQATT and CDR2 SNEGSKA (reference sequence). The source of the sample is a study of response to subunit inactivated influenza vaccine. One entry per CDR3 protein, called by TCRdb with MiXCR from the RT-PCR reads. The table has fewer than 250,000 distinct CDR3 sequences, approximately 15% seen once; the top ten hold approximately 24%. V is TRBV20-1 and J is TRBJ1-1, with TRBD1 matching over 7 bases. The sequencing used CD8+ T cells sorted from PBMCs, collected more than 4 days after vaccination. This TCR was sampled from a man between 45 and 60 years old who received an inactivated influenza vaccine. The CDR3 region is CSAFTRTGNTEAFF. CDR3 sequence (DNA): TGCAGTGCTTTCACCAGGACAGGGAACACTGAAGCTTTCTTT.